This T cell receptor (beta chain) derives from a study of blood T cell repertoires in COVID-19. There are 16 residues in the CDR3. Germline V lookup: CDR1 SGHRS, CDR2 YFSETQ. V was clipped by 4 bases and J by 5 bases; unmatched bases: 11. Original data processing: It was from reference gene primer amplification that nucleated cell counts were estimated. Some clones are missing from TCRdb's copy, which holds only in-frame ones; the method was immunoSEQ multiplex PCR. V and J calls plus clone size are reproduced from that table; the DNA served to infer D and trimming. The sample consists of 250,000 to 300,000 clones, 85% of them appearing once.

V is TRBV5-1 and J is TRBJ2-2; 7 nucleotides match TRBD1. Input material: peripheral blood. This sequence was found in a man between 45 and 60 years old with active or convalescent COVID-19. This chain's CDR3 is CASSQRTGLNTGELFF. The CDR3 nucleotides are TGCGCCAGCAGCCAACGGACAGGTCTCAATACCGGGGAGCTGTTTTTT. The full variable domain, with the rest looked up from reference TRBV5-1 and TRBJ2-2, is KAGVTQTPRYLIKTRGQQVTLSCSPISGHRSVSWYQQTPGQGLQFLFEYFSETQRNKGNFPGRFSGRQFSNSRSEMNVSTLELGDSALYLCASSQRTGLNTGELFFGEGSRLTVL.